This TCR beta chain was documented in a study of response to subunit inactivated influenza vaccine (dated by TCRdb to 2016 to 2019). At the level of the whole study: The study used deep quantitative T cell receptor repertoire profiling to track responses to a trivalent subunit inactivated influenza vaccine.

Receptor amplification or capture employed RT-PCR. TCRdb names Illumina HiSeq 2500 as the instrument used. TCRdb reworked the public reads: Q25 trimming with fastp, MiXCR clone assembly, productive beta chains retained. Identical CDR3 protein sequences are pooled into one entry, listed with their most common genes and DNA. Within this sample are 550,000 to 650,000 distinct CDR3 sequences, with roughly 12% of them counted one time only. Of the sample, 10% to 13% falls within the top ten clones. This clonotype was observed a few times. No antigen is known for it. Base qualities are missing; no much larger clone stands one base away. Findings and caveats that apply to the study as a whole: The authors proposed that each seasonal influenza vaccination may bring in only a limited number of new T cells.

From V the trimming removes 3 bases and from J it removes 0 bases, while the gene matches leave 4 bases of the junction unaccounted for. Per the germline V gene, KGHDR is the CDR1 and SFDVKD is the CDR2. The CDR3 runs 16 amino acids, cysteine and phenylalanine included. The only DNA kept is the CDR3, 48 bases in frame from the first base. The starting material was PBMCs from blood, obtained on the day of vaccination. The sequence was obtained from a man over 45 who received an inactivated influenza vaccine. Donor details come from another sample of the same person, matched by shared clones. The sequence is built from TRBV24-1 and TRBJ2-3, and TRBD1 aligns with 8 junction nucleotides. The DNA sequence is given as TGTGCCACCAGTGATCTCAGGGGGCCCAGCACAGATACGCAGTATTTT. The resulting protein is CATSDLRGPSTDTQYF.